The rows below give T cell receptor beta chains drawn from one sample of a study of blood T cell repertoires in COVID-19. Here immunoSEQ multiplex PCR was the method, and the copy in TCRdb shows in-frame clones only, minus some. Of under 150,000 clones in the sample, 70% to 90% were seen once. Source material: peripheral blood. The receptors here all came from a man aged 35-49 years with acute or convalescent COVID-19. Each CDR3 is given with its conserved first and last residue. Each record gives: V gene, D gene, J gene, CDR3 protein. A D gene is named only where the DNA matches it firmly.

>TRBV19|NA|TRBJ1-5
CASSIDRQGRNQPQHF
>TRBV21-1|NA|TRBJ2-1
CASSKARQVNEQFF
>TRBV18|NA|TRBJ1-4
CASSGAQNEKLFF
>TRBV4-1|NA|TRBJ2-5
CASSQVTGKSETQYF
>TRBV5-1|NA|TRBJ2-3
CASRDSADTQYF
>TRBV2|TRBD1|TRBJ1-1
CASSEVGRGLSEAFF
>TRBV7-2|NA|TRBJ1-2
CASSLARTVANYGYTF
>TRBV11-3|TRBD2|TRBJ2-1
CASSLGTTRPQFF
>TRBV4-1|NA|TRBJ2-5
CASSQGPLAVRETQYF
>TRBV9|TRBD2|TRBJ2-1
CASSEGGGGSYNEQFF
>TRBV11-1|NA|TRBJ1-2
CASSLSRVNYGYTF
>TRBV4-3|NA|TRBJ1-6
CASSQGGRDRPNSPLHF
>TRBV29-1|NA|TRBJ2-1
CSAVTGTSYNEQFF
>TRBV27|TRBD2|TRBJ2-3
CASSLLAGGFTDTQYF
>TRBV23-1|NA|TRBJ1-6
CASSQSRSPLHF
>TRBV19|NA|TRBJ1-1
CASSIFGVGSGTEAFF
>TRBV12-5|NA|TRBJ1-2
CASGPVSTYGYTF
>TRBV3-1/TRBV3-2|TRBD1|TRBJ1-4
CASSPGQGGFFANEKLFF
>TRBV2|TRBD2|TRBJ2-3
CARQLAGRRDTQYF
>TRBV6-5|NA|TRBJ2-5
CASSLSSGQPSPYF
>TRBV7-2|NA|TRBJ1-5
CASSLIGGPIGNQPQHF
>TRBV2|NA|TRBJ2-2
CASSGTSNTGELFF
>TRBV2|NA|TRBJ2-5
CASSRRGGLVSGTQYF
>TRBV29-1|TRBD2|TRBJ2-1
CSVEGLAGGYNEQFF
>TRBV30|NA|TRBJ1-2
CAWSDGTLYGYTF
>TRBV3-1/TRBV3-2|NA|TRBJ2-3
CASSQSSRGDTQYF
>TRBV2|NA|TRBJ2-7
CASSDNQQTNRVREQYF